The T cell receptor (beta chain) under discussion was sequenced for a study of cytotoxic CD8 clonotypes in ibrutinib-treated CLL. This table comes from immunoSEQ multiplex PCR, and its TCRdb copy is limited to in-frame clones, with some not included. This repertoire shows around 77,000 clones, around 84% found once; its top ten account for around 7.7%. The ends lost 4 bases at V and 3 bases at J; junction bases unmatched: 4. The CDR3 consists of 14 residues. Per the germline V gene, CDR1 is PRHDT and CDR2 is FYEKMQ (reference sequence). This chain joins TRBV13 and TRBJ2-7; 9 bases match TRBD1. This receptor was identified in a human donor with chronic lymphocytic leukemia. The sequencing here drew on PBMCs, taken at disease progression, from a patient treated with ibrutinib. This chain's CDR3 is CASSYGTGNYEQYF. The CDR3 nucleotides read TGTGCCAGCAGCTACGGGACAGGGAACTACGAGCAGTACTTC.